These 29 T cell receptor beta chains came from one sample sequenced in a study of CD8 T cells in ankylosing spondylitis. Whole-study findings and limits: Ankylosing spondylitis blood appeared to carry a characteristic TCR beta motif of roughly 8 highly homologous variants.

Via MiXCR, TCRdb re-called the 5' RACE reads, giving one row per CDR3 protein. The sample has approximately 520,000 distinct CDR3 sequences, about 5.4% seen once. For these TCRs, the target antigens are not known. Sequencing input: blood, either unsorted or a sorted T cell fraction (not recorded which). The receptors stem from a male donor with ankylosing spondylitis.

This clonotype was picked up a small number of times. V is TRBV4-3 and J is TRBJ2-3; no firm D call. Germline V gives CDR1 LGHNA, CDR2 YSLEER. The CDR3 is 15 amino acids. Trimming shortened V by 0 bases and J by 1 base, and 8 bases separated the two germline ends. The CDR3 reads CASSQDARGTDTQYF. The CDR3, as DNA: TGCGCCAGCAGCCAAGATGCCCGGGGCACAGATACGCAGTATTTT.

This clonotype was observed at least ten times. The chain is built from TRBV24-1 and TRBJ2-1, with 14 positions matching TRBD2. V was pared by 3 bases and J by 7 bases, with 16 bases of the junction left unmatched. The CDR3 runs to 20 residues. Germline-derived CDR1 and CDR2 are KGHDR and SFDVKD. The CDR3 loop is CATSDPGTSGGLRGGNEQFF. Here the CDR3 DNA reads TGTGCCACCAGTGATCCCGGGACTAGCGGGGGCCTTCGGGGTGGGAATGAGCAGTTCTTC.

This clonotype was observed many times. The chain links TRBV24-1 to TRBJ2-1; D uncertain. V shed 4 bases and J shed 4 bases, with 13 bases lying between them. Germline CDR1 KGHDR, CDR2 SFDVKD. CDR3 length: 15 amino acids. The CDR3 DNA reads as TGTGCCACCAGTGAGGCAGGCCGAATGTACAATGAGCAGTTCTTC. Protein product: CATSEAGRMYNEQFF.

Ten or more counts support this clonotype. The J gene is TRBJ2-1, the V gene TRBV10-3, with 8 positions matching TRBD2. Per germline, CDR1 ENHRY and CDR2 SYGVKD. J lost 3 bases, V lost 0 bases, and 1 base had no gene match. The CDR3 contains 15 residues. CDR3 region: CAISESLAGYNEQFF. The CDR3 region has the DNA TGTGCCATCAGTGAGTCTCTAGCGGGCTACAATGAGCAGTTCTTC.

This clonotype showed up many times. This chain joins TRBV20-1 and TRBJ2-3; 8 bases line up with TRBD2. Germline V CDR1 and CDR2: DFQATT, SNEGSKA (reference sequence). The CDR3 has 13 amino acids. The J segment lost 6 bases and the V segment lost 3 bases, leaving 5 bases of the junction unmatched. The CDR3 region has the DNA TGCAGTGCTAGCGGGGGGGCGGTGGATACGCAGTATTTT. The encoded protein is CSASGGAVDTQYF.

This clonotype has ten or more counts. The chain is built from TRBV14 and TRBJ2-7; 7 nucleotides match TRBD1. The trim removed 4 bases at V and 6 bases at J, leaving 6 bases unmatched. The CDR3 has 13 amino acids. CDR1 is SGHDN, CDR2 FVKESK, per germline. The chain's CDR3 is CASSLSPGGEQYF. In DNA form, the CDR3 reads TGTGCCAGCAGCCTTTCCCCAGGGGGCGAGCAGTACTTC.

This clonotype was counted ten times or more. This chain uses TRBV7-2 with TRBJ1-5; weak D call: TRBD1 (6 bases). This CDR3 is 15 amino acids long. The germline gives CDR1 SGHTA, CDR2 FQGNSA. V lost 5 bases to trimming and J lost 2 bases, with 13 bases between them. The CDR3 protein is CASSRGGPGNQPQHF. The CDR3 DNA follows: TGTGCCAGCAGCCGAGGGGGTCCGGGCAATCAGCCCCAGCATTTT.

This clonotype has a handful of counts. The junction and the germline gene differ at one end; a read error may be behind it. V and J are TRBV20-1 and TRBJ2-3, with 11 bases lining up with TRBD2. CDR1 is DFQATT and CDR2 is SNEGSKA in the germline V gene (reference sequence). The CDR3 is made up of 18 amino acids. For the CDR3, the DNA is TGCTGTGCTAGGGGTAGCGGGAGGGCCAGAGGGGGCACAGATACGCAGTATTTT. It translates to CCARGSGRARGGTDTQYF.

This clonotype came up many times. V and J are TRBV5-1 and TRBJ1-5; D unresolved. Trimming shortened V by 0 bases and J by 5 bases, and 6 bases separated the two germline ends. Germline loops: CDR1 SGHRS, CDR2 YFSETQ. This CDR3 region has 13 residues. CDR3 sequence reads: CASSLDGYQPQHF. CDR3 DNA: TGCGCCAGCAGCTTGGACGGTTATCAGCCCCAGCATTTT.

This clonotype was seen repeatedly, ten times or more. The chain joins TRBV5-4 to TRBJ2-7; TRBD1 agrees at 8 bases. The germline gives CDR1 SGHNT, CDR2 YYREEE (reference sequence). CDR3 length: 16 residues. Germline trimming cut 4 bases from V and 5 bases from J; bases unmatched to any gene: 14. The CDR3 is CASSPGQGIRLHEQYF. The CDR3 DNA sequence: TGTGCCAGCAGCCCCGGACAGGGAATTAGGCTCCACGAGCAGTACTTC.

There are a few counts of this clonotype. This sequence joins TRBV29-1 and TRBJ2-2; D is possibly TRBD1 (7 bases). V shed 7 bases and J shed 4 bases, with 19 bases lying between them. The CDR3 runs 15 residues. CDR1 and CDR2 (germline): SQVTM, ANQGSEA. For the CDR3, the DNA is TGCAGCGGGGTTGGAGCAGGGGGAGGCACCGGGGAGCTGTTTTTT. As protein: CSGVGAGGGTGELFF.

This clonotype was seen many times. The chain employs TRBV6-2 or TRBV6-3 and TRBJ2-3; the D is unclear. V was pared by 6 bases and J by 3 bases, with 10 bases between. Germline V CDR1 and CDR2: MNHEY, SVGEGT. The length of the CDR3 is 13 residues. This CDR3 is CASRGPGTDTQYF. In DNA form, the CDR3 reads TGTGCCAGCAGAGGCCCGGGTACAGATACGCAGTATTTT.

This clonotype occurred many times. This chain uses TRBV20-1 with TRBJ2-4; a weak D match, TRBD2 (6 bases). V was pared by 3 bases and J by 0 bases, with 12 bases between. In germline, CDR1 is DFQATT, CDR2 SNEGSKA (reference sequence). The CDR3 spans 15 residues. In DNA, the CDR3 is TGCAGTGCTAGGGGCCTGGGAGGAGCCAAAAACATTCAGTACTTC. Amino acid sequence: CSARGLGGAKNIQYF.

The chain uses TRBV4-2 and TRBJ2-2, with TRBD2 matching 8 bases. There are 18 residues in the CDR3. Germline loops: CDR1 LGHNA, CDR2 YNFKEQ. Losses at the gene ends were 0 bases for V and 11 bases for J; bases not matched to a gene: 17. The chain's CDR3 is CASSQDNVLAARTKELFF. As DNA, the CDR3 is TGTGCCAGCAGCCAAGATAACGTACTAGCGGCGCGAACAAAAGAGCTGTTTTTT.

This clonotype was seen many times. This rearrangement joins TRBV9 to TRBJ2-5; 7 bases line up with TRBD2. CDR3 length: 14 amino acids. V lost 2 bases to trimming and J lost 5 bases; unmatched junction nucleotides: 6. Germline lookup yields CDR1 SGDLS and CDR2 YYNGEE. This CDR3 is CASSVVAGGETQYF. CDR3 coding DNA: TGTGCCAGCAGCGTCGTAGCGGGTGGGGAGACCCAGTACTTC.

Ten or more counts support this clonotype. This chain joins TRBV7-2 and TRBJ2-2; 8 nucleotides agree with TRBD2. This CDR3 spans 15 amino acids. The germline CDR1 and CDR2 sequences are SGHTA and FQGNSA. The V gene end was trimmed by 8 bases and the J gene end by 3 bases; junction bases not matched to a gene: 8. The CDR3 nucleotides are TGTGCCAGCGGGAGAGCGGGGGCGTACACCGGGGAGCTGTTTTTT. This codes for CASGRAGAYTGELFF.

The chain is built from TRBV4-2 and TRBJ2-1, with 9 bases that match TRBD1. Germline V gene lookup returns CDR1 LGHNA and CDR2 YNFKEQ. The CDR3 has 15 amino acids. The trim removed 0 bases at V and 4 bases at J, leaving 1 base unmatched. CDR3 residues: CASSQDGTGYNEQFF. In DNA form, the CDR3 reads TGTGCCAGCAGCCAAGATGGGACAGGGTACAATGAGCAGTTCTTC.

This clonotype appeared many times. The V and J genes are TRBV18 and TRBJ1-1; a weak D match, TRBD1 (6 bases). Germline V gives CDR1 KGHSH, CDR2 LQKENI. The CDR3 totals 12 residues. The V and J ends lost 6 bases and 3 bases respectively, with 8 bases between them. CDR3 sequence (DNA): TGTGCCAGCTCGGACAGAGACACTGAAGCTTTCTTT. Amino acid sequence: CASSDRDTEAFF.

This clonotype was seen only a few times. The chain links TRBV10-3 to TRBJ2-3, with 8 positions matching TRBD1. The germline V gene has CDR1 ENHRY and CDR2 SYGVKD. V shed 6 bases and J 4 bases; nucleotides not matched to a gene: 6. The CDR3 is 14 amino acids. The CDR3 DNA reads TGTGCCATCAGGCCGGGACAGGATGCAGATACGCAGTATTTT. Translated: CAIRPGQDADTQYF.

This clonotype was detected ten times or more. The chain recombines TRBV7-9 with TRBJ1-1; D perhaps matches TRBD1 (5 bases). This CDR3 is built from 15 residues. Germline CDR1 and CDR2: SEHNR and FQNEAQ (reference sequence). The V end lost 4 bases, the J end lost 1 base, and 13 bases lay between the germline ends. CDR3 bases: TGTGCCAGCAGCTGGGGGGGTGTGAAGAACACTGAAGCTTTCTTT. Residues: CASSWGGVKNTEAFF.

In this sample, this clonotype turned up many times. The chain has TRBV12-3 or TRBV12-4 and TRBJ2-1; no clear D gene. The ends were cut back, 1 base at V and 2 bases at J, with 3 bases in the middle. This CDR3 is built from 13 residues. This chain's CDR3 is CASSLETYNEQFF. The CDR3 bases are TGTGCCAGCAGTTTAGAAACCTACAATGAGCAGTTCTTC.

The chain is built from TRBV3-2 and TRBJ2-7; the table's TRBD1 call for D was not verified on the DNA. TRBV3-2 has pseudogene status. The CDR3 spans 16 residues. The CDR3 sequence is CASSQGRTGGVYEQYF. The CDR3 DNA is TGTGCCAGCAGCCAAGGTCGGACAGGGGGAGTCTACGAGCAGTACTTC.

This clonotype was observed a few times. The chain carries TRBV10-3 and TRBJ1-6; D is possibly TRBD1 (6 bases). V lost 4 bases and J lost 10, with 14 bases in between. Germline V gives CDR1 ENHRY, CDR2 SYGVKD. The CDR3 totals 14 residues. The CDR3: CAISGQQGGSPLHF. CDR3 nucleotide sequence: TGTGCCATCAGTGGGCAACAGGGTGGCTCACCCCTCCACTTT.

This clonotype was seen at least ten times. This chain uses TRBV12-3 or TRBV12-4 with TRBJ2-5, with D perhaps given as TRBD1 or TRBD2 (5 bases each). The CDR3 sequence is 14 residues long. Trimming removed 5 bases from V and 1 base from J, with 11 bases in between. The CDR3 nucleotides read TGTGCCAGCAGTCTGGGACGGTTCCAAGAGACCCAGTACTTC. Protein product: CASSLGRFQETQYF.

This clonotype was seen repeatedly, ten times or more. DNA of the CDR3: TGTGCCAGCGGTCGCGGGAACACCGGGGAGCTGTTTTTT. Translation: CASGRGNTGELFF. The chain recombines TRBV12-3 or TRBV12-4 with TRBJ2-2; D unresolved. V shed 8 bases and J shed 1 base, with 8 bases lying between them. This CDR3 has 13 amino acids.

This clonotype was picked up many times. V gene TRBV7-2 combines with J gene TRBJ1-2; no firm D call. Deletions cut 1 base from V and 5 bases from J, with 17 bases between. Germline V gene sequence: CDR1 SGHTA, CDR2 FQGNSA. The CDR3 spans 16 residues. CDR3 sequence: CASSLGRPDWDYGYTF. CDR3 nucleotides: TGTGCCAGCAGCTTAGGCCGGCCGGACTGGGATTATGGCTACACCTTC.

This clonotype appeared many times. The gene calls are TRBV6-2 or TRBV6-3 and TRBJ2-2, with D unclear. Germline lookup yields CDR1 MNHEY and CDR2 SVGEGT. Trimming cost V 2 bases and J 3 bases, with 10 bases left between them. There are 15 residues in the CDR3. CDR3 DNA sequence: TGTGCCAGCAGTTACAGATCCCGGGACACCGGGGAGCTGTTTTTT. Translated: CASSYRSRDTGELFF.

The table lists this clonotype with many counts. The rearrangement links TRBV29-1 to TRBJ1-2, with TRBD1 identical over 12 bases. From germline, CDR1 is SQVTM and CDR2 ANQGSEA. Trimming at V came to 0 bases and at J to 4 bases, leaving 12 bases not matched to a gene. The CDR3 runs 18 residues. Here the CDR3 DNA reads TGCAGCGTTGAAGATTGGGGTGGGACAGGGGGCGCTGGCTATGGCTACACCTTC. It specifies CSVEDWGGTGGAGYGYTF.

This clonotype was seen a few times. The chain combines TRBV3-1 with TRBJ2-1; D unresolved. Trimming shortened V by 0 bases and J by 0 bases, and 6 bases separated the two germline ends. This CDR3 has 15 residues. In germline, CDR1 is LGHDT, CDR2 YNNKEL (reference sequence). In DNA, the CDR3 is TGTGCCAGCAGCCAAGACCGACCCTCCTACAATGAGCAGTTCTTC. Amino acid sequence: CASSQDRPSYNEQFF.